This T cell receptor (beta chain) was profiled in a study of blood T cell repertoires in COVID-19 (dated by TCRdb to about 2020). Study-wide context: Samples covering the acute and convalescent phases of COVID-19 were provided by collaborators in the United States, Italy and Spain. The prospective study material was composed of cDNA or gDNA derived from T cells, B-cell-depleted T cells, or PBMCs. The dataset comprised deeply sampled blood TCRbeta repertoires from subjects exposed to, actively infected with, or recovered from COVID-19. The repertoires were released in a freely available public database intended as a resource for research on the immune response to SARS-CoV-2. The samples were drawn from the first 160 participants of the ongoing ImmuneRACE study and from 1,254 subjects provided by 6 global collaborators. Sample metadata almost always included a de-identified subject ID, COVID-19 status, age in years and sex. HLA class I and class II types, where available, came from metadata supplied by the sample provider rather than from assay-based typing. The study at large found these results: The amount of clinical and demographic metadata varied by source and participant and was provided uncurated.

One collaborating source in Seattle enrolled patients while the patients were actively infected and followed the patients over time throughout the course of disease. Whole blood was collected in K2EDTA tubes by collaborating institutions according to the institutions' own protocols. Collaborator samples were shipped for TCRbeta analysis as frozen whole blood, isolated PBMCs, or DNA extracted from either sample type. The CDR3 contains 11 residues, cysteine and phenylalanine counted. Only the CDR3 portion is preserved as DNA: 33 bases, with reading frame beginning at the first base. From the germline V gene (reference sequence), CDR1 is MNHEY and CDR2 is SMNVEV. Trimming takes 4 bases off V and 6 bases off J; junction bases not matched to a gene: 0. Turning to this clone: It lacks a known antigen. No clone much larger than this one lies a single base away; base qualities are absent.

TCRbeta CDR3 regions were amplified from genomic DNA by means of the immunoSEQ Assay, a bias-controlled multiplex PCR. The study's own analysis went as follows. The number of nucleated cells in each sample was estimated by amplification of reference gene primers within the assay. To quantify the absolute abundance of each unique TCRbeta CDR3 rearrangement, sequence reads were collapsed and filtered. For each sample, productive Simpson clonality was calculated as the square root of Simpson's diversity index across productive rearrangements. TCRdb took over this immuneACCESS table, retaining in-frame rearrangements with V and J assigned. Such tables are incomplete; in checked studies, under half of the missing clones stem from an unresolved V gene, and the remainder is unexplained. V, J and clone size are those of that table, while D and trimming were read from the DNA. Recorded for this sample are around 300,000 clones; roughly 90% of them occurred a single time. Jointly, the top ten make up 13% of the sample.

The chain is assembled from TRBV27 and TRBJ2-7, and 7 junction bases match TRBD2. This TCR came from a woman in her 70s with COVID-19, enrolled during active disease. Sequencing was carried out using peripheral blood. The CDR3 sequence is CASSSGGEQYF. The sequenced DNA is TGTGCCAGCAGTTCGGGGGGCGAGCAGTACTTC.